The TCR beta chain described here comes from a study of T cell responses to AZD1222 COVID-19 vaccine. To note about this clone: Its specificity is unknown. The sample has other DNA sequences that encode this CDR3 too.

The study's findings and limits: Rises in breadth and depth of Spike-specific TCRs came after two AZD1222 doses. At 160-218 and 743-854, vaccine-associated CD4 TCRs were dominant, and they spanned spike. Seropositive status at baseline applied to only a handful of AZD1222 recipients. Mostly white British, mostly female donors; authors suggested clonal diversity may be underestimated.

Deletions cut 2 bases from V and 7 bases from J, with 12 bases between. This CDR3 spans 14 amino acids. CDR1 is MNHEY and CDR2 is SMNVEV in the germline V gene (reference sequence). Method: immunoSEQ multiplex PCR; TCRdb's copy keeps in-frame clones and lacks some. The table lists 200,000 or so clones, 85% to 90% of them singletons. J is TRBJ1-5 and V is TRBV27, with D perhaps TRBD1 (5 bases). Sequenced here: peripheral blood, sampled on day 0 of MenACWY control vaccination. The source of this sequence is an adult in good health. The CDR3: CASSLKGAGQPQHF. For the CDR3, the DNA is TGTGCCAGCAGTTTAAAAGGGGCTGGGCAGCCCCAGCATTTT.